This is a list of T cell receptor beta chains from one sample in a study of CD8 T cells in ankylosing spondylitis. One entry per CDR3 protein, called by TCRdb with MiXCR from the 5' RACE reads. The sample shows fewer than 400,000 distinct CDR3 sequences, roughly 8% of them seen only once. What was sequenced was blood, either unsorted or a sorted T cell fraction (not recorded which). These receptors came from a male donor with ankylosing spondylitis. Both conserved end residues are part of each CDR3. The D gene is left open where the match is weak. Expanded clones are given a class, and other clones once, few, many or no size at all.

D	size	J	V	CDR3	DNA
TRBD1	few	TRBJ1-1	TRBV5-1	CASSSYTGRGLNTEAFF	TGCGCCAGCAGCTCTTATACAGGGAGGGGGCTGAACACTGAAGCTTTCTTT
-	-	TRBJ2-5	TRBV9	CASSPGLGQETQYF	TGTGCCAGCAGCCCCGGACTAGGACAGGAGACCCAGTACTTC
TRBD1	-	TRBJ2-5	TRBV28	CASSLPSDRVKETQYF	TGTGCCAGCAGTCTCCCCTCGGACAGGGTCAAAGAGACCCAGTACTTC
-	many	TRBJ2-1	TRBV5-1	CASTAGISIDEQFF	TGCGCCAGCACAGCCGGAATCAGTATCGATGAGCAGTTCTTC
TRBD2	few	TRBJ2-5	TRBV12-3/TRBV12-4	CASSSPAGVWETQYF	TGTGCCAGCAGTTCTCCGGCGGGAGTCTGGGAGACCCAGTACTTC
TRBD2	-	TRBJ2-7	TRBV4-1	CASSQPTSGAYEQYF	TGCGCCAGCAGCCAACCAACTAGCGGAGCATACGAGCAGTACTTC
TRBD2	-	TRBJ2-7	TRBV4-1	CASSQVLAGGPGYEQYF	TGCGCCAGCAGCCAAGTACTAGCGGGAGGCCCTGGGTACGAGCAGTACTTC
-	-	TRBJ2-5	TRBV19	CASSRGTKETQYF	TGTGCCAGTAGTCGCGGGACCAAAGAGACCCAGTACTTC
TRBD1	few	TRBJ2-2	TRBV7-8	CASRQGTGSTGELFF	TGTGCCAGCAGACAAGGGACAGGGAGCACCGGGGAGCTGTTTTTT
-	many	TRBJ2-7	TRBV5-1	CASSYNRVIDEQYF	TGCGCCAGCAGCTATAACAGGGTAATCGACGAGCAGTACTTC
-	-	TRBJ2-7	TRBV18	CASSPDGTGEQYF	TGTGCCAGCTCACCAGACGGAACCGGCGAGCAGTACTTC
TRBD2	few	TRBJ2-2	TRBV10-1	CASSPVLAGGGNTGELFF	TGCGCCAGCAGTCCGGTACTAGCGGGAGGTGGGAACACCGGGGAGCTGTTTTTT
-	many	TRBJ1-5	TRBV19	CASIGGAYSNQPQHF	TGTGCCAGTATCGGGGGGGCCTATAGCAATCAGCCCCAGCATTTT
TRBD2	-	TRBJ2-1	TRBV20-1	CSAEGLADNEQFF	TGCAGTGCAGAGGGACTAGCGGACAATGAGCAGTTCTTC
-	few	TRBJ1-1	TRBV7-8	CASSLGVGADRGTEAFF	TGTGCCAGCAGCTTAGGTGTTGGGGCGGACAGAGGCACTGAAGCTTTCTTT
-	-	TRBJ2-7	TRBV10-3	CAISEPVYEQYF	TGTGCCATCAGTGAGCCGGTTTACGAGCAGTACTTC
TRBD2	-	TRBJ2-5	TRBV3-1	CASSQAGQGAGVGETQYF	TGTGCCAGCAGCCAAGCAGGACAAGGAGCGGGAGTCGGAGAGACCCAGTACTTC
-	few	TRBJ2-1	TRBV21-1	CASSKEIGLAGVNEQFF	TGTGCCAGCAGCAAGGAGATAGGGCTAGCGGGAGTTAATGAGCAGTTCTTC
TRBD2	few	TRBJ2-3	TRBV20-1	CSAPGDLTSAMSTDTQYF	TGCAGTGCGCCGGGGGACCTGACTAGCGCGATGTCGACAGATACGCAGTATTTT
-	-	TRBJ1-2	TRBV29-1	CSVEKPTGTANLYGYTF	TGCAGCGTTGAAAAGCCCACTGGGACCGCCAATCTCTATGGCTACACCTTC
TRBD2	few	TRBJ2-1	TRBV12-3/TRBV12-4	CASSPTSGRAHEQFF	TGTGCCAGCAGTCCAACTAGCGGGAGGGCCCATGAGCAGTTCTTC
TRBD1	once	TRBJ2-4	TRBV14	CASSTGDIQYF	TGTGCCAGCAGCACAGGGGACATTCAGTACTTC
TRBD2	many	TRBJ2-5	TRBV12-3/TRBV12-4	CASSESGLHRLQETQYF	TGTGCCAGCAGTGAGTCGGGACTACACCGCCTACAAGAGACCCAGTACTTC
-	many	TRBJ1-4	TRBV11-2	CASSYLTAANEKLFF	TGTGCCAGCAGCTATTTGACGGCTGCTAATGAAAAACTGTTTTTT
TRBD2	few	TRBJ2-5	TRBV29-1	CSVTGGPPGETQYF	TGCAGCGTGACGGGGGGGCCCCCAGGAGAGACCCAGTACTTC
-	few	TRBJ2-4	TRBV11-3	CASIDPGNIQYF	TGTGCCAGCATCGATCCCGGGAACATTCAGTACTTC
TRBD2	many	TRBJ2-5	TRBV29-1	CSGRLAGIQETQYF	TGCAGCGGTCGACTAGCGGGAATACAAGAGACCCAGTACTTC
TRBD1	few	TRBJ2-4	TRBV18	CASSPGTGANIQYF	TGTGCCAGCTCACCCGGGACAGGGGCGAACATTCAGTACTTC
TRBD1	-	TRBJ1-4	TRBV7-9	CASSARPQTGRNEKLFF	TGTGCCAGCAGCGCACGACCCCAGACAGGGCGCAATGAAAAACTGTTTTTT
TRBD1	few	TRBJ2-1	TRBV24-1	CATSDSGQGAVTSYNEQFF	TGTGCCACCAGTGATTCGGGACAGGGGGCGGTCACGTCCTACAATGAGCAGTTCTTC
-	few	TRBJ2-4	TRBV5-1	CASSIGQPPSVQYF	TGCGCCAGCAGCATTGGACAGCCCCCTTCGGTTCAGTACTTC
-	many	TRBJ2-1	TRBV6-5	CASSYGTASYNEQFF	TGTGCCAGCAGTTACGGGACTGCCTCCTACAATGAGCAGTTCTTC
TRBD2	few	TRBJ2-1	TRBV7-2	CASRLAGGPMDYNEQFF	TGTGCCAGCAGACTAGCGGGAGGGCCTATGGACTACAATGAGCAGTTCTTC
TRBD1	few	TRBJ2-2	TRBV30	CAWRLDRPAGELFF	TGTGCCTGGAGACTGGACAGGCCAGCCGGGGAGCTGTTTTTT
TRBD2	few	TRBJ2-7	TRBV6-5	CASSYVRASGRPSTDEQYF	TGTGCCAGCAGTTACGTAAGGGCTAGCGGGAGGCCCTCCACCGACGAGCAGTACTTC